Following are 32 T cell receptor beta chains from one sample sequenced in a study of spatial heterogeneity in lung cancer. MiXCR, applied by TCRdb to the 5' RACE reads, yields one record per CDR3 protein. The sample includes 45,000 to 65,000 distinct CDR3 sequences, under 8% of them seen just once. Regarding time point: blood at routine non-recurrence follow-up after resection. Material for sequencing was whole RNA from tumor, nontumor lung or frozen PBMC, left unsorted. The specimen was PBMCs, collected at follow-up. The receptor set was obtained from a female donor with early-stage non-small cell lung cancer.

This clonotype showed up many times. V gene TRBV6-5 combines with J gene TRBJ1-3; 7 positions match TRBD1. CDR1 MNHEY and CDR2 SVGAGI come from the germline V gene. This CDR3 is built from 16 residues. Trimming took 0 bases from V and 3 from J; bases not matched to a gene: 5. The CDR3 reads CASSYSAGGFGNTIYF. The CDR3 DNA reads TGTGCCAGCAGTTACTCGGCAGGGGGATTTGGAAACACCATATATTTT.

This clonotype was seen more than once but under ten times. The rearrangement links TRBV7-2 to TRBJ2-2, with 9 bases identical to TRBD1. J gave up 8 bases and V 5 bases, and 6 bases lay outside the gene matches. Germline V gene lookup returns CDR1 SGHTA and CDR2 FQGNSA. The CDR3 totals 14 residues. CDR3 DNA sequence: TGTGCCAGCAGCCTTCGGGACAGGGCTGGGGAGCTGTTTTTT. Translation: CASSLRDRAGELFF.

CDR3 bases: TGCAGTGCTAGCAGAAGGGGAAGTAATGAAAAACTGTTTTTT. Translation gives CSASRRGSNEKLFF. The chain links TRBV20-1 to TRBJ1-4; TRBD1 might be the D (5 bases). The CDR3 totals 14 residues. The germline V gene encodes CDR1 DFQATT and CDR2 SNEGSKA (reference sequence). Between the trimmed V and J ends, which lost 3 bases and 4 bases, there was a span of 12 bases.

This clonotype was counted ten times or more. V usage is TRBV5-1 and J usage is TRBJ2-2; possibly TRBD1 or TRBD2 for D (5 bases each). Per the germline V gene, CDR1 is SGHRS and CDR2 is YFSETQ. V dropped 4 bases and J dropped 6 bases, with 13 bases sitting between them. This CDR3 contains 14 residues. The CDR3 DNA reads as TGCGCCAGCAGCCCCCGGGGCCAATCCGGGGAGCTGTTTTTT. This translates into CASSPRGQSGELFF.

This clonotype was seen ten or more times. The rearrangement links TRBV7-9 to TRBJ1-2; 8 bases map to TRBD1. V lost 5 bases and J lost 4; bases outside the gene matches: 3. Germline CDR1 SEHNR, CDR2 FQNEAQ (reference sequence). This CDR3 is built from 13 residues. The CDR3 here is CASSLDRGYGYTF. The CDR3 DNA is TGTGCCAGCAGCCTCGACAGGGGCTATGGCTACACCTTC.

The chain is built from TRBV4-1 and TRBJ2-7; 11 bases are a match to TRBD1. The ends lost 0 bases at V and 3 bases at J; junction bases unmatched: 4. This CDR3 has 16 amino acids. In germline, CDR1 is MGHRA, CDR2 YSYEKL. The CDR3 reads CASSQEEGTGGYEQYF. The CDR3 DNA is TGCGCCAGCAGCCAAGAGGAGGGGACAGGGGGCTACGAGCAGTACTTC.

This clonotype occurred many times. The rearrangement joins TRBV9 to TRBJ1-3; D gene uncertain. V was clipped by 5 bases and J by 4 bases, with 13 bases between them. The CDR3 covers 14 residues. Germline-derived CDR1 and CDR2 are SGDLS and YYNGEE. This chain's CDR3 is CASSYGQSGNTIYF. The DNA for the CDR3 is TGTGCCAGCAGTTACGGGCAGTCGGGAAACACCATATATTTT.

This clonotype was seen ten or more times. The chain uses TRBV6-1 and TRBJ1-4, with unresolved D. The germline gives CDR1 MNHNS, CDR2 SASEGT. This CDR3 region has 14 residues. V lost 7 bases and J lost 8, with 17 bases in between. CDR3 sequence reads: CASTSLGKKEKLFF. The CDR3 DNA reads TGTGCCAGCACCTCCCTCGGAAAGAAGGAAAAACTGTTTTTT.

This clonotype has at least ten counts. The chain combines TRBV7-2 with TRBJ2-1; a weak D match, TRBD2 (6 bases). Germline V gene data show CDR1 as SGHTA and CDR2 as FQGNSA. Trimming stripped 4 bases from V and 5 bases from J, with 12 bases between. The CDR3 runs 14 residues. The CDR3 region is CASSSSGGNNEQFF. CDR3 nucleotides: TGTGCCAGCAGCTCTTCCGGGGGAAACAATGAGCAGTTCTTC.

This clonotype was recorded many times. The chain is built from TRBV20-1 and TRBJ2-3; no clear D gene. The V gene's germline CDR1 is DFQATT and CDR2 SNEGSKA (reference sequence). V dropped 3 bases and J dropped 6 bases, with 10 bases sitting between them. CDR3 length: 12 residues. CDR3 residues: CSARIVGDTQYF. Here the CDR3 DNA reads TGCAGTGCTAGGATCGTCGGCGATACGCAGTATTTT.

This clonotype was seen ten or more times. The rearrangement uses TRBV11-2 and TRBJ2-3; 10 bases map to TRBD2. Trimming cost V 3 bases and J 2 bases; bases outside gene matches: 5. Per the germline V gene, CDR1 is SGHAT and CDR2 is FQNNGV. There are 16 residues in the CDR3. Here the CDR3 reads CASSLGLAKNTDTQYF. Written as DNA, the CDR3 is TGTGCCAGCAGCTTGGGACTAGCGAAAAACACAGATACGCAGTATTTT.

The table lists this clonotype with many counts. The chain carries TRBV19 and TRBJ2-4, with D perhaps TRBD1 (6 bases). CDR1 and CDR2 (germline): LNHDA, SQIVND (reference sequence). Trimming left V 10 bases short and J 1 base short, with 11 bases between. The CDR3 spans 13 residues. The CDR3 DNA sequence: TGTGCCACCCAGGGGAAGGCCAAAAACATTCAGTACTTC. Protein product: CATQGKAKNIQYF.

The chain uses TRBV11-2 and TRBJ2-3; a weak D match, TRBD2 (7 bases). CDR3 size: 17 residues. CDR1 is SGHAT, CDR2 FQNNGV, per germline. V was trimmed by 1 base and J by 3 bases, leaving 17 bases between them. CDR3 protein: CASSLGGPGGWTDTQYF. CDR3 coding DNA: TGTGCCAGCAGCTTAGGGGGACCGGGGGGCTGGACAGATACGCAGTATTTT.

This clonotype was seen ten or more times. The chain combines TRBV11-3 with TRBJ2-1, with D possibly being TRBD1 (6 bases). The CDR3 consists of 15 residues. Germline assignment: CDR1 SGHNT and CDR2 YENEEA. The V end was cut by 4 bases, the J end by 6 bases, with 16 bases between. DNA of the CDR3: TGTGCCAGCAGCTCAACTGGTAGGGGGTTCAATGAGCAGTTCTTC. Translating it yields CASSSTGRGFNEQFF. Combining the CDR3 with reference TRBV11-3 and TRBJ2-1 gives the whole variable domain EAGVVQSPRYKIIEKKQPVAFWCNPISGHNTLYWYLQNLGQGPELLIRYENEEAVDDSQLPKDRFSAERLKGVDSTLKIQPAELGDSAVYLCASSSTGRGFNEQFFGPGTRLTVL.

The CDR3 DNA sequence: TGCAGTGCTAGGTCTGTGAGCGGGGGATACAATGAGCAGTTCTTC. Amino acid sequence: CSARSVSGGYNEQFF. V gene TRBV20-1 combines with J gene TRBJ2-1, with 8 positions matching TRBD2. The CDR3 loop spans 15 amino acids. J lost 4 bases, V lost 3 bases, and 8 bases had no gene match. The germline CDR1 and CDR2 sequences are DFQATT and SNEGSKA (reference sequence).

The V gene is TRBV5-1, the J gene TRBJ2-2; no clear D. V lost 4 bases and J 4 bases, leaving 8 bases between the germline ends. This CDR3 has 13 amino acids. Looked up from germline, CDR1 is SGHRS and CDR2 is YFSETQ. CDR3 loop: CASSVDTTGELFF. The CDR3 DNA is TGCGCCAGCAGCGTTGACACCACCGGGGAGCTGTTTTTT.

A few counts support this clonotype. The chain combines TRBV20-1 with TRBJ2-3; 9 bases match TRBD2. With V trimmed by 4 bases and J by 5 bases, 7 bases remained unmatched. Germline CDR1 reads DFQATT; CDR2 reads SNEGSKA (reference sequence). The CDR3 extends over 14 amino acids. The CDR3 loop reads CSATALAGLDTQYF. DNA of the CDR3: TGCAGTGCTACCGCCCTAGCGGGGTTAGATACGCAGTATTTT.

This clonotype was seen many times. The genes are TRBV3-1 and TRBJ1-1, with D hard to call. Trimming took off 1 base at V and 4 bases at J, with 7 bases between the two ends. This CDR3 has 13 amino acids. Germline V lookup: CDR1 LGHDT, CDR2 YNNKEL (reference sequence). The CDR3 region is CASSQGGFTEAFF. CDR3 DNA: TGTGCCAGCAGCCAAGGGGGATTCACTGAAGCTTTCTTT.

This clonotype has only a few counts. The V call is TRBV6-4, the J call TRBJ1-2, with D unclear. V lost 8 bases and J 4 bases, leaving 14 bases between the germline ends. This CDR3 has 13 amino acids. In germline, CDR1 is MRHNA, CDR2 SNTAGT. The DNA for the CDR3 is TGTGCCAGCGAACAGCGACGGTCCTATGGCTACACCTTC. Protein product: CASEQRRSYGYTF.

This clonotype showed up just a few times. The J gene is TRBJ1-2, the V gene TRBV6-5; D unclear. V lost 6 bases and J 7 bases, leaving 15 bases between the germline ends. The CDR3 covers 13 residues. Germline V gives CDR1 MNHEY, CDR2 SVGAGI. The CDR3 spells CASSTPGVGGYTF. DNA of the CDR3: TGTGCCAGCAGCACCCCAGGCGTAGGTGGCTACACCTTC.

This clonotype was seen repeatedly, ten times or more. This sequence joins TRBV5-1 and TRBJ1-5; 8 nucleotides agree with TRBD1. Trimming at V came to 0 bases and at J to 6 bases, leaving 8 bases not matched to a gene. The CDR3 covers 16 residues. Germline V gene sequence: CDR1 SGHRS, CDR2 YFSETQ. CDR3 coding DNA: TGCGCCAGCAGCTTGGGCCCAGGGGGCGGTGGTCAGCCCCAGCATTTT. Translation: CASSLGPGGGGQPQHF.

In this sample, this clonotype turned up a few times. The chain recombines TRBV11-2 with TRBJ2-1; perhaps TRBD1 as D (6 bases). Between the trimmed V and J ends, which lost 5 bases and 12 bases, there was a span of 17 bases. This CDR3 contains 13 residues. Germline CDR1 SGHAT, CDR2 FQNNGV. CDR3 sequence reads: CASSALGTSMQFF. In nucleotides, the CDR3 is TGTGCCAGCAGCGCCCTCGGGACAAGTATGCAGTTCTTC. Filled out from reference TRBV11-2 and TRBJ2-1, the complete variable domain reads EAGVAQSPRYKIIEKRQSVAFWCNPISGHATLYWYQQILGQGPKLLIQFQNNGVVDDSQLPKDRFSAERLKGVDSTLKIQPAKLEDSAVYLCASSALGTSMQFFGPGTRLTVL.

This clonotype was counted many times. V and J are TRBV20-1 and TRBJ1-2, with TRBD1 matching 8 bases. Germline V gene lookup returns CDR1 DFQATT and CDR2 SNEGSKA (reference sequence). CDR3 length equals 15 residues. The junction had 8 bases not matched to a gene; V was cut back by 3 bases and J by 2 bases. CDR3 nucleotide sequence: TGCAGTGCTAGGACTCCGGGACAGGCGAACTATGGCTACACCTTC. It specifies CSARTPGQANYGYTF.

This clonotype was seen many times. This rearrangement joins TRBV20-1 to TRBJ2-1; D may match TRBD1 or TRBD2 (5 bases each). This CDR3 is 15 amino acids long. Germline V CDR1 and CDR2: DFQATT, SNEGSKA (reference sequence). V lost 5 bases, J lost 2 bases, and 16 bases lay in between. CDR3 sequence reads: CSAFRGGGPYNEQFF. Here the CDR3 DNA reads TGCAGTGCTTTTCGGGGTGGGGGACCCTACAATGAGCAGTTCTTC.

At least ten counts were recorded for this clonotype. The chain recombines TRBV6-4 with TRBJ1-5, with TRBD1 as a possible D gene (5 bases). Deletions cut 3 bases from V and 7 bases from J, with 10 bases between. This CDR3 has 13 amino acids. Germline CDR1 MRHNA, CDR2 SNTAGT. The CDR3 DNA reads TGTGCCAGCAGTGAGACAGTACTACAGCCCCAGCATTTT. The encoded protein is CASSETVLQPQHF.

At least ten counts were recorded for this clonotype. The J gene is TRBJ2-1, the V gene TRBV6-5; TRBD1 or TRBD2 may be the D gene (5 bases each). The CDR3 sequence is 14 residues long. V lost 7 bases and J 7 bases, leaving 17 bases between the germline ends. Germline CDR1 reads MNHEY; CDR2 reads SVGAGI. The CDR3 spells CASTRPGRKNEQFF. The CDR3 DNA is TGTGCCAGCACCAGACCGGGGCGGAAGAATGAGCAGTTCTTC.

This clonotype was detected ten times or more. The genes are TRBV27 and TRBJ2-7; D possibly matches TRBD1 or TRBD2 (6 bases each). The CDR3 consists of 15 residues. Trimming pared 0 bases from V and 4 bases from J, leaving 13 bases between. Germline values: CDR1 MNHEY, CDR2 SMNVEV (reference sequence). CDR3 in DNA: TGTGCCAGCAGTTTATCTAGGGGGGATCTGTACGAGCAGTACTTC. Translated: CASSLSRGDLYEQYF.

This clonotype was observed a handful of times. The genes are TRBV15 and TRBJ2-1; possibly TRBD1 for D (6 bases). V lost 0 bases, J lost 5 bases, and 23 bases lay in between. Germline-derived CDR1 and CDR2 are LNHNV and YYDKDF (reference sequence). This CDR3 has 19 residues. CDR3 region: CATSRDIGIARTAHNEQFF. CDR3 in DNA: TGTGCCACCAGCAGAGATATCGGGATCGCTCGGACAGCACACAATGAGCAGTTCTTC.

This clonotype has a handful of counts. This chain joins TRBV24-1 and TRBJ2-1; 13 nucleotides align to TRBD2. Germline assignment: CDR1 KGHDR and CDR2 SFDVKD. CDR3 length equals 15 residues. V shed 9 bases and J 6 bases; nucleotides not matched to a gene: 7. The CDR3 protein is CATALGTSGVNEQFF. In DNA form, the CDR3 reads TGTGCCACCGCGCTCGGGACTAGCGGGGTCAATGAGCAGTTCTTC.

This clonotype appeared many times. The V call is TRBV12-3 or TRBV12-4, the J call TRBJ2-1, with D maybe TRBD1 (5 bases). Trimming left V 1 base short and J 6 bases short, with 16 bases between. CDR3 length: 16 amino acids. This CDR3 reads CASSLVQGAIFNEQFF. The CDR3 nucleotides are TGTGCCAGCAGTTTAGTCCAAGGGGCTATCTTCAATGAGCAGTTCTTC.

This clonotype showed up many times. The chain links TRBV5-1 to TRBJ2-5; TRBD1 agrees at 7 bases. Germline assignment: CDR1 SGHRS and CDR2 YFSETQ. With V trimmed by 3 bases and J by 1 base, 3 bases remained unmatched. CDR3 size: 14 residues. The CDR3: CASSWGQIQETQYF. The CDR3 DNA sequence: TGCGCCAGCAGCTGGGGACAGATCCAAGAGACCCAGTACTTC.

The CDR3 DNA reads TGCAGCGCCGGGGGGTCAAACACTGAAGCTTTCTTT. Translation gives CSAGGSNTEAFF. The chain employs TRBV29-1 and TRBJ1-1, with D maybe TRBD1 (5 bases). V was trimmed by 7 bases and J by 2 bases, leaving 11 bases between them. There are 12 residues in the CDR3. Germline CDR1 is SQVTM and CDR2 is ANQGSEA. Full variable domain (outside the CDR3, taken from reference TRBV29-1 and TRBJ1-1): SAVISQKPSRDICQRGTSLTIQCQVDSQVTMMFWYRQQPGQSLTLIATANQGSEATYESGFVIDKFPISRPNLTFSTLTVSNMSPEDSSIYLCSAGGSNTEAFFGQGTRLTVV.